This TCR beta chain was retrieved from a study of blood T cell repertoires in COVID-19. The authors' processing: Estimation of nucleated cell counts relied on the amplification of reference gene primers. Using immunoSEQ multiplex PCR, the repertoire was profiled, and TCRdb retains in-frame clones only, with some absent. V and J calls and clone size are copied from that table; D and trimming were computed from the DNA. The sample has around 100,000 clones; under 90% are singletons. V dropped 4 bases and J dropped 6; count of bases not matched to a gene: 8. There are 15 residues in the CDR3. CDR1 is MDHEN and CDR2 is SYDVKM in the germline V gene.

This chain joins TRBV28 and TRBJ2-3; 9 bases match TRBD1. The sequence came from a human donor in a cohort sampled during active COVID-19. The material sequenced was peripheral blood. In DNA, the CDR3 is TGTGCCAGCAGTTCCGCCGGGACAGGGAGGGATACGCAGTATTTT. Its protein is CASSSAGTGRDTQYF. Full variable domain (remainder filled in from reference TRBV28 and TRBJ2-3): DVKVTQSSRYLVKRTGEKVFLECVQDMDHENMFWYRQDPGLGLRLIYFSYDVKMKEKGDIPEGYSVSREKKERFSLILESASTNQTSMYLCASSSAGTGRDTQYFGPGTRLTVL.